These T cell receptor beta chains were read from a single sample in a study of T-cell reconstitution after alpha-beta-depleted transplantation in children. TCRdb re-called the PCR reads through MiXCR, storing one row per CDR3 protein. The sample records hundreds of thousands of distinct CDR3 sequences, 15% to 20% being singletons. This specimen consisted of PBMCs, mostly from graft donor cells, obtained 360 days after TCRalphabeta/CD19-depleted stem cell transplant. These receptors were taken from a male patient under 18 who had a stem cell transplant for acute lymphoblastic leukemia, so the T cells may come from the graft donor. Both conserved end residues are part of each CDR3. The order of the fields is J gene, clone size, V gene, D gene, CDR3 DNA, CDR3 protein. The D gene is left open where the match is weak. Expanded clones are given a class, and other clones once, few, many or no size at all.

j_gene: TRBJ2-2
abundance: few
v_gene: TRBV9
d_gene: NA
CDR3nt: TGTGCCAGCAGCGTAGAGGCTAGCGCGATAACCTCGAACACCGGGGAGCTGTTTTTT
CDR3aa: CASSVEASAITSNTGELFF

j_gene: TRBJ2-7
abundance: many
v_gene: TRBV5-1
d_gene: TRBD1
CDR3nt: TGCGCCAGCAGCTTTAGAGACAGGGGAACGGGCGAGCAGTACTTC
CDR3aa: CASSFRDRGTGEQYF

j_gene: TRBJ2-3
abundance: many
v_gene: TRBV12-3/TRBV12-4
d_gene: NA
CDR3nt: TGTGCCAGCAGTTTATATACGCAGTATTTT
CDR3aa: CASSLYTQYF

j_gene: TRBJ1-4
abundance: many
v_gene: TRBV12-3/TRBV12-4
d_gene: NA
CDR3nt: TGTGCCAGCAGTTTTGAAGCAACTAATGAAAAACTGTTTTTT
CDR3aa: CASSFEATNEKLFF

j_gene: TRBJ2-5
abundance: NA
v_gene: TRBV5-5
d_gene: TRBD2
CDR3nt: TGTGCCAGCAGCTGGGGACTAGCGGAAGAGACCCAGTACTTC
CDR3aa: CASSWGLAEETQYF

j_gene: TRBJ1-5
abundance: once
v_gene: TRBV15
d_gene: NA
CDR3nt: TGTGCCACCAGCAGACGCTACGAGGGGTATAGCAATCAGCCCCAGCATTTT
CDR3aa: CATSRRYEGYSNQPQHF

j_gene: TRBJ1-2
abundance: few
v_gene: TRBV28
d_gene: NA
CDR3nt: TGTGCCAGCCGCCTCCCAGGGGCTCGTCCTGGCTACACCTTC
CDR3aa: CASRLPGARPGYTF

j_gene: TRBJ2-3
abundance: NA
v_gene: TRBV20-1
d_gene: TRBD2
CDR3nt: TGCAGTGCTAGGGGCGAGAGGCTAGCGGGCACAGATACGCAGTATTTT
CDR3aa: CSARGERLAGTDTQYF

j_gene: TRBJ1-1
abundance: NA
v_gene: TRBV7-3
d_gene: NA
CDR3nt: TGTGCCAGCAGCTTACGGAGAGTGGGGGACACTGAAGCTTTCTTT
CDR3aa: CASSLRRVGDTEAFF

j_gene: TRBJ2-2
abundance: few
v_gene: TRBV7-9
d_gene: NA
CDR3nt: TGTGCCAGCAGCCGAACCGGGAGTCGGGACGGGGAGCTGTTTTTT
CDR3aa: CASSRTGSRDGELFF

j_gene: TRBJ2-7
abundance: many
v_gene: TRBV5-1
d_gene: TRBD1
CDR3nt: TGCGCCAGCAGCTTGGCTAACACCGGGACAGGGGCCTACGAGCAGTACTTC
CDR3aa: CASSLANTGTGAYEQYF

j_gene: TRBJ2-1
abundance: few
v_gene: TRBV5-1
d_gene: NA
CDR3nt: TGCGCCAGCAACGTGGGGCAGTTCTACAATGAGCAGTTCTTC
CDR3aa: CASNVGQFYNEQFF

j_gene: TRBJ1-4
abundance: NA
v_gene: TRBV12-3/TRBV12-4
d_gene: NA
CDR3nt: TGTGCCAGCGCCCGGTGGACCGCGGGAAATGAAAAACTGTTTTTT
CDR3aa: CASARWTAGNEKLFF

j_gene: TRBJ1-1
abundance: few
v_gene: TRBV29-1
d_gene: NA
CDR3nt: TGCAGCGTTGAAGTTATTATGAACACTGAAGCTTTCTTT
CDR3aa: CSVEVIMNTEAFF

j_gene: TRBJ2-3
abundance: NA
v_gene: TRBV2
d_gene: NA
CDR3nt: TGTGCCAGCACTCCCTCTGGGATCACAGATACGCAGTATTTT
CDR3aa: CASTPSGITDTQYF

j_gene: TRBJ2-3
abundance: many
v_gene: TRBV7-6
d_gene: NA
CDR3nt: TGTGCCAGCAGCTCGGACTCGCTTGGCACAGATACGCAGTATTTT
CDR3aa: CASSSDSLGTDTQYF

j_gene: TRBJ2-5
abundance: many
v_gene: TRBV25-1
d_gene: NA
CDR3nt: TGTGCCAGCAGTGAATATAACGGGGCGGTACAAGAGACCCAGTACTTC
CDR3aa: CASSEYNGAVQETQYF

j_gene: TRBJ2-7
abundance: many
v_gene: TRBV5-1
d_gene: TRBD1
CDR3nt: TGCGCCAGCAGCTTGACTGGGACAGGGAAAGGATACGAGCAGTACTTC
CDR3aa: CASSLTGTGKGYEQYF

j_gene: TRBJ2-7
abundance: NA
v_gene: TRBV12-3/TRBV12-4
d_gene: NA
CDR3nt: TGTGCCAGCAGTCCAGGGGTAGGGGCAGACAGCCGCGCCTACGAGCAGTACTTC
CDR3aa: CASSPGVGADSRAYEQYF

j_gene: TRBJ1-1
abundance: NA
v_gene: TRBV12-3/TRBV12-4
d_gene: NA
CDR3nt: TGTGCCAGCAGTCCCCTCAGGGTGAACACTGAAGCTTTCTTT
CDR3aa: CASSPLRVNTEAFF

j_gene: TRBJ2-1
abundance: NA
v_gene: TRBV4-1
d_gene: TRBD2
CDR3nt: TGCGCCAGTGGGAAGGGTAGCGGGAGGGTCTATGAGCAGTTCTTC
CDR3aa: CASGKGSGRVYEQFF

j_gene: TRBJ1-1
abundance: few
v_gene: TRBV20-1
d_gene: NA
CDR3nt: TGCAGTGCTAGAGACGATTCGGACGGGAACACTGAAGCTTTCTTT
CDR3aa: CSARDDSDGNTEAFF

j_gene: TRBJ1-1
abundance: few
v_gene: TRBV12-3/TRBV12-4
d_gene: TRBD1
CDR3nt: TGTGCCAGCAGTTCCCAGGGGGCAGGGGGCACTGAAGCTTTCTTT
CDR3aa: CASSSQGAGGTEAFF

j_gene: TRBJ2-1
abundance: few
v_gene: TRBV3-1
d_gene: TRBD2
CDR3nt: TGTGCCAGCAGCCAAGATTTGGGGGCTAGCGGGAGCGATGAGCAGTTCTTC
CDR3aa: CASSQDLGASGSDEQFF

j_gene: TRBJ1-2
abundance: many
v_gene: TRBV7-9
d_gene: NA
CDR3nt: TGTGCCAGCAGCTACCCGGGCTACACCTTC
CDR3aa: CASSYPGYTF

j_gene: TRBJ1-3
abundance: few
v_gene: TRBV2
d_gene: NA
CDR3nt: TGTGCCAGCAGTGACCCGGGAAACACCATATATTTT
CDR3aa: CASSDPGNTIYF

j_gene: TRBJ2-2
abundance: many
v_gene: TRBV12-3/TRBV12-4
d_gene: NA
CDR3nt: TGTGCCAGCAGCCCCGGACAGTCCGTAGGGGAGCTGTTTTTT
CDR3aa: CASSPGQSVGELFF

j_gene: TRBJ2-4
abundance: few
v_gene: TRBV28
d_gene: NA
CDR3nt: TGTGCCATCGCCGCTAAGACAAAAGGGTGGAACATTCAGTACTTC
CDR3aa: CAIAAKTKGWNIQYF

j_gene: TRBJ2-7
abundance: few
v_gene: TRBV20-1
d_gene: NA
CDR3nt: TGCAGTGTGGAATGGGTGTCTAAAGAGCAGTACTTC
CDR3aa: CSVEWVSKEQYF

j_gene: TRBJ2-7
abundance: NA
v_gene: TRBV7-8
d_gene: NA
CDR3nt: TGTGCCAGCAGCTTAGCGGGGCTACCCTCCTACGAGCAGTACTTC
CDR3aa: CASSLAGLPSYEQYF

j_gene: TRBJ2-1
abundance: many
v_gene: TRBV5-1
d_gene: TRBD2
CDR3nt: TGCGCCAGCAGCTTCACGGGACTAGCCGCTCCTGAGCAGTTCTTC
CDR3aa: CASSFTGLAAPEQFF

j_gene: TRBJ2-5
abundance: few
v_gene: TRBV29-1
d_gene: NA
CDR3nt: TGCAGCGTTGATACTAACGGGCAAGAGACCCAGTACTTC
CDR3aa: CSVDTNGQETQYF

j_gene: TRBJ2-3
abundance: few
v_gene: TRBV5-1
d_gene: TRBD2
CDR3nt: TGCGCCAGCAATTCTGGGGGAGGGAGGTCACGAGATACGCAGTATTTT
CDR3aa: CASNSGGGRSRDTQYF

j_gene: TRBJ2-1
abundance: NA
v_gene: TRBV29-1
d_gene: TRBD2
CDR3nt: TGCAGCGTTGAAGCCCCTCTCGGAGCGGGGAGCTCCTACAATGAGCAGTTCTTC
CDR3aa: CSVEAPLGAGSSYNEQFF

j_gene: TRBJ1-6
abundance: many
v_gene: TRBV27
d_gene: NA
CDR3nt: TGTGCCAGCAGTTTGCGGGGGAATTCACCCCTCCACTTT
CDR3aa: CASSLRGNSPLHF

j_gene: TRBJ1-5
abundance: many
v_gene: TRBV27
d_gene: NA
CDR3nt: TGTGCCAGCATGGAGGGGCAGGGCGGGTATCAGCCCCAGCATTTT
CDR3aa: CASMEGQGGYQPQHF

j_gene: TRBJ2-7
abundance: NA
v_gene: TRBV20-1
d_gene: NA
CDR3nt: TGCAGTGCTAGCCGCACAACGCCCTACGAGCAGTACTTC
CDR3aa: CSASRTTPYEQYF

j_gene: TRBJ2-7
abundance: few
v_gene: TRBV7-9
d_gene: NA
CDR3nt: TGTGCCAGCAGGGAGGGAGTTTCCTACGAGCAGTACTTC
CDR3aa: CASREGVSYEQYF

j_gene: TRBJ2-5
abundance: many
v_gene: TRBV20-1
d_gene: TRBD2
CDR3nt: TGCAGTGCTAGAGCCGGGAGGGCCTGGACCCAGTACTTC
CDR3aa: CSARAGRAWTQYF

j_gene: TRBJ1-5
abundance: NA
v_gene: TRBV5-1
d_gene: NA
CDR3nt: TGCGCCAGCAGCACGGACAGCGTAAATCAGCCCCAGCATTTT
CDR3aa: CASSTDSVNQPQHF

j_gene: TRBJ2-1
abundance: few
v_gene: TRBV7-9
d_gene: TRBD2
CDR3nt: TGTGCCAGCAGCCACCTAGCGGGCCAGTACAATGAGCAGTTCTTC
CDR3aa: CASSHLAGQYNEQFF

j_gene: TRBJ2-5
abundance: NA
v_gene: TRBV29-1
d_gene: NA
CDR3nt: TGCAGCCCTCGGGTCGGGGGAGCGGGAGAGACCCAGTACTTC
CDR3aa: CSPRVGGAGETQYF

j_gene: TRBJ2-1
abundance: NA
v_gene: TRBV6-2/TRBV6-3
d_gene: NA
CDR3nt: TGTGCCAGCAGTTACCTCCGATCCGGATACAATGAGCAGTTCTTC
CDR3aa: CASSYLRSGYNEQFF

j_gene: TRBJ1-2
abundance: few
v_gene: TRBV20-1
d_gene: TRBD1
CDR3nt: TGCAGTGCTAGACCCTCGGGACAGGCGGGAGGCTACACCTTC
CDR3aa: CSARPSGQAGGYTF

j_gene: TRBJ1-2
abundance: once
v_gene: TRBV5-5
d_gene: NA
CDR3nt: TGTGCCAGCAGCTTGGGGGCAGGCTATACCAAGGGCTACACCTTC
CDR3aa: CASSLGAGYTKGYTF

j_gene: TRBJ2-1
abundance: many
v_gene: TRBV25-1
d_gene: NA
CDR3nt: TGTGCCAGCGCGACGACCAATGAGCAGTTCTTC
CDR3aa: CASATTNEQFF

j_gene: TRBJ2-7
abundance: few
v_gene: TRBV5-1
d_gene: NA
CDR3nt: TGCGCCAGCAGCTTAAGCGGGCAGGGCTCTCTCGAGCAGTACTTC
CDR3aa: CASSLSGQGSLEQYF

j_gene: TRBJ2-1
abundance: NA
v_gene: TRBV29-1
d_gene: TRBD2
CDR3nt: TGCAGCGGGAGACTAGCGGGAGGACCCTACAATGAGCAGTTCTTC
CDR3aa: CSGRLAGGPYNEQFF

j_gene: TRBJ2-7
abundance: NA
v_gene: TRBV7-9
d_gene: NA
CDR3nt: TGTGCCAGCAGCGCCGACCCGCGATCCGAGCAGTACTTC
CDR3aa: CASSADPRSEQYF

j_gene: TRBJ2-7
abundance: few
v_gene: TRBV7-8
d_gene: NA
CDR3nt: TGTGCCAGCAGCATTACAGGGGAGGGGTACGAGCAGTACTTC
CDR3aa: CASSITGEGYEQYF

j_gene: TRBJ1-5
abundance: few
v_gene: TRBV12-3/TRBV12-4
d_gene: TRBD1
CDR3nt: TGTGCCAGCAGTCCTGACAGGGGCGAGCAGCCCCAGCATTTT
CDR3aa: CASSPDRGEQPQHF

j_gene: TRBJ2-1
abundance: few
v_gene: TRBV27
d_gene: TRBD2
CDR3nt: TGTGCCAGCAGTTTCTCTAGCGGGATAAATCGGTTGTACAATGAGCAGTTCTTC
CDR3aa: CASSFSSGINRLYNEQFF